Presented here are 25 T cell receptor beta chains from one specimen sequenced in a study of technical replicates of blood from several donors. Assay used: immunoSEQ multiplex PCR; TCRdb lists only in-frame clones, some missing. The sample holds around 73,000 clones, roughly nine tenths seen once. The sequencing input was PBMCs. The receptor source for this set is a human donor in good health. Some clones in this sample may be carry-over from other donors' samples.

The CDR3 DNA is TGTGCTAGTGGTTTGGGTGAAGGACAGAGATATCAGCCCCAGCATTTT. Its protein product is CASGLGEGQRYQPQHF. The chain carries TRBV12-5 and TRBJ1-5; the D gene is possibly TRBD1 (6 bases). V was pared by 1 base and J by 5 bases, with 15 bases between. The germline CDR1 and CDR2 sequences are LGHNT and FRNRAP. This CDR3 has 16 amino acids.

CDR3: CASSYPPGGMNTEAFF. CDR3 in DNA: TGTGCCAGCAGTTACCCACCAGGGGGCATGAACACTGAAGCTTTCTTT. The chain couples TRBV6-6 to TRBJ1-1; 8 bases match TRBD1. The germline V gene encodes CDR1 MNHNY and CDR2 SVGAGI (reference sequence). The CDR3 loop spans 16 amino acids. V dropped 2 bases and J dropped 0; count of bases not matched to a gene: 5.

This chain uses TRBV4-3 with TRBJ2-5; D not resolved. CDR1 LGHNA and CDR2 YSLEER come from the germline V gene. The length of the CDR3 is 13 residues. Trimming pared 4 bases from V and 5 bases from J, leaving 11 bases between. The DNA of the CDR3 is TGCGCCAGCAGCCCCTCCTCCGGGGAGACCCAGTACTTC. Its translation: CASSPSSGETQYF.

The chain links TRBV6-1 to TRBJ1-3; 7 nucleotides agree with TRBD1. This CDR3 contains 15 residues. Germline V gene data show CDR1 as MNHNS and CDR2 as SASEGT. V was clipped by 6 bases and J by 0 bases; unmatched bases: 5. In nucleotides, the CDR3 is TGTGCCAGCAGGTATACAGGGGACTCTGGAAACACCATATATTTT. This codes for CASRYTGDSGNTIYF.

This clone appeared once. The chain couples TRBV2 to TRBJ2-6; unclear D gene. The CDR3 runs 14 residues. V lost 8 bases, J lost 1 base, and 9 bases lay in between. Germline V gene sequence: CDR1 SNHLY, CDR2 FYNNEI. CDR3 residues: CASRGISGANVLTF. As DNA, the CDR3 is TGTGCCAGCCGCGGAATATCTGGGGCCAACGTCCTGACTTTC.

This chain joins TRBV10-3 and TRBJ2-2; D not resolved. The germline gives CDR1 ENHRY, CDR2 SYGVKD. CDR3 length: 15 residues. Trimming removed 2 bases at V and 2 bases at J, with 9 bases between. CDR3 nucleotides: TGTGCCATCAGTGAGGCGCTAGATAACACCGGGGAGCTGTTTTTT. The encoded protein is CAISEALDNTGELFF.

This chain links TRBV14 with TRBJ1-2; 9 nucleotides align to TRBD1. The V and J ends lost 2 bases and 7 bases, in that order; junction bases with no gene match: 5. This CDR3 has 14 residues. Germline CDR1 is SGHDN and CDR2 is FVKESK. The CDR3 DNA reads TGTGCCAGCAGCCAATTTACAGGGGGCGGTGGCTACACCTTC. This codes for CASSQFTGGGGYTF.

V and J are TRBV19 and TRBJ2-6, with 7 nucleotides matching TRBD1. The CDR3 is 15 amino acids. Germline CDR1 reads LNHDA; CDR2 reads SQIVND (reference sequence). Germline trimming cut 3 bases from V and 2 bases from J; bases unmatched to any gene: 1. CDR3 region: CASSIGTAGANVLTF. CDR3 nucleotides: TGTGCCAGTAGTATCGGGACAGCTGGGGCCAACGTCCTGACTTTC.

V and J are TRBV2 and TRBJ1-6, with TRBD1 matching 11 bases. The V gene's germline CDR1 is SNHLY and CDR2 FYNNEI. This CDR3 has 16 residues. After removal of 8 bases from V and 7 bases from J, the junction contained 10 bases not matched to a gene. CDR3 sequence (DNA): TGTGCCAGCTCTATAGGACAGGGGGCTTGGAATTCACCCCTCCACTTT. Translated, it gives CASSIGQGAWNSPLHF.

The chain joins TRBV9 to TRBJ2-6; D may be TRBD1 (6 bases). This CDR3 region has 19 residues. Germline V gives CDR1 SGDLS, CDR2 YYNGEE. The V end lost 0 bases, the J end lost 5 bases, and 21 bases lay between the germline ends. CDR3 sequence: CASSVERGINGIWANVLTF. CDR3 DNA sequence: TGTGCCAGCAGCGTAGAAAGGGGGATTAACGGGATCTGGGCCAACGTCCTGACTTTC. The full variable domain, completed using reference TRBV9 and TRBJ2-6, is DSGVTQTPKHLITATGQRVTLRCSPRSGDLSVYWYQQSLDQGLQFLIQYYNGEERAKGNILERFSAQQFPDLHSELNLSSLELGDSALYFCASSVERGINGIWANVLTFGAGSRLTVL.

This rearrangement joins TRBV30 to TRBJ2-1; D unresolved. Per germline, CDR1 GTSNPN and CDR2 SVGIG (reference sequence). The V end lost 5 bases, the J end lost 12 bases, and 20 bases lay between the germline ends. This CDR3 spans 13 amino acids. CDR3 DNA sequence: TGTGCCTGGGGTCCAACCCACCGCGGCGGGCAGTTCTTC. Its translation: CAWGPTHRGGQFF.

The V call is TRBV6-6, the J call TRBJ1-1, with 7 bases matching TRBD1. Germline-derived CDR1 and CDR2 are MNHNY and SVGAGI (reference sequence). This CDR3 spans 15 amino acids. Trimming removed 0 bases from V and 7 bases from J; junction bases left unmatched: 8. CDR3 nucleotide sequence: TGTGCCAGCAGTTACTCGGCGAAGAGACAGGGTGAAGCTTTCTTT. The encoded protein is CASSYSAKRQGEAFF.

The chain combines TRBV6-5 with TRBJ2-7, with TRBD2 identical over 8 bases. V dropped 0 bases and J dropped 2; count of bases not matched to a gene: 3. Germline V gives CDR1 MNHEY, CDR2 SVGAGI. The CDR3 has 15 residues. In nucleotides, the CDR3 is TGTGCCAGCAGTTACTCAGCGGGGGCCGCCTACGAGCAGTACTTC. Amino acid sequence: CASSYSAGAAYEQYF.

This chain connects TRBV6-1 to TRBJ2-1; TRBD1 aligns across 7 bases. This CDR3 spans 16 amino acids. Germline V gives CDR1 MNHNS, CDR2 SASEGT. With 4 bases clipped from V and 6 bases from J, the junction kept 12 bases outside the gene matches. DNA of the CDR3: TGTGCCAGCAGTGCGACAGGGCGGCTAGCCCGCAATGAGCAGTTCTTC. Protein product: CASSATGRLARNEQFF.

The J gene is TRBJ1-2, the V gene TRBV2; TRBD1 matches at 8 bases. After removal of 6 bases from V and 6 bases from J, the junction contained 9 bases not matched to a gene. CDR3 size: 14 residues. The germline CDR1 and CDR2 sequences are SNHLY and FYNNEI. The CDR3 DNA reads as TGTGCCAGCAGAAAGGACAGGGACCCCCATGGCTACACCTTC. Translating gives CASRKDRDPHGYTF.

The chain is built from TRBV9 and TRBJ2-7, with 9 bases that match TRBD2. The germline gives CDR1 SGDLS, CDR2 YYNGEE. This CDR3 is built from 15 residues. J gave up 6 bases and V 4 bases, and 11 bases lay outside the gene matches. The CDR3 coding sequence is TGTGCCAGCAGCCAGACCGGGCGGGGGGGGCTCGAGCAGTACTTC. Its protein product is CASSQTGRGGLEQYF.

The V and J genes are TRBV4-1 and TRBJ1-2; 7 bases align to TRBD1. After removal of 0 bases from V and 4 bases from J, the junction contained 8 bases not matched to a gene. The length of the CDR3 is 16 residues. Germline V gives CDR1 MGHRA, CDR2 YSYEKL. The CDR3 coding sequence is TGCGCCAGCAGCCAAGAACCAGACAGGGCTACCTATGGCTACACCTTC. As protein: CASSQEPDRATYGYTF.

This clone was seen a few times. The rearrangement joins TRBV5-1 to TRBJ2-4; D is unclear. CDR1 SGHRS and CDR2 YFSETQ come from the germline V gene. The CDR3 covers 13 residues. V was trimmed by 0 bases and J by 6 bases, leaving 7 bases between them. The CDR3 loop reads CASSLGQSNIQYF. CDR3 bases: TGCGCCAGCAGCTTGGGCCAGTCAAACATTCAGTACTTC.

The chain joins TRBV30 to TRBJ2-1, with 10 positions matching TRBD2. Losses at the gene ends were 2 bases for V and 10 bases for J; bases not matched to a gene: 8. This CDR3 has 14 residues. Per the germline V gene, CDR1 is GTSNPN and CDR2 is SVGIG (reference sequence). The CDR3 reads CAWSSGRADGEQFF. The CDR3 region has the DNA TGTGCCTGGAGTAGCGGGAGGGCCGATGGAGAGCAGTTCTTC.

V gene TRBV27 combines with J gene TRBJ2-7, with a possible D match to TRBD1 (6 bases). CDR1 and CDR2 from the germline V gene are MNHEY and SMNVEV (reference sequence). Trimming cost V 6 bases and J 7 bases, with 16 bases left between them. The CDR3 consists of 13 residues. Here the CDR3 reads CASRGHSALEQYF. In DNA, the CDR3 is TGTGCCAGCAGGGGACATTCGGCCCTGGAGCAGTACTTC.

V is TRBV7-2 and J is TRBJ2-3; a possible D gene is TRBD2 (5 bases). The CDR3 extends over 12 amino acids. Germline V gene sequence: CDR1 SGHTA, CDR2 FQGNSA. The ends were cut back, 5 bases at V and 6 bases at J, with 9 bases in the middle. CDR3 sequence (DNA): TGTGCCAGCAGCAAACCGGGGGATACGCAGTATTTT. Translation: CASSKPGDTQYF. Combining the CDR3 with reference TRBV7-2 and TRBJ2-3 gives the whole variable domain GAGVSQSPSNKVTEKGKDVELRCDPISGHTALYWYRQSLGQGLEFLIYFQGNSAPDKSGLPSDRFSAERTGGSVSTLTIQRTQQEDSAVYLCASSKPGDTQYFGPGTRLTVL.

This rearrangement joins TRBV30 to TRBJ1-1, with TRBD1 identical over 12 bases. The CDR3 covers 15 residues. Germline CDR1 is GTSNPN and CDR2 is SVGIG (reference sequence). The V segment lost 3 bases and the J segment 7 bases; nucleotides outside the gene matches: 9. Written as DNA, the CDR3 is TGTGCCTGGAGGGGACTGGGACAGGGGGCCAGTGAAGCTTTCTTT. It translates to CAWRGLGQGASEAFF.

The V gene is TRBV6-4, the J gene TRBJ2-1; TRBD2 aligns across 10 bases. The CDR3 is 14 residues long. Trimming took 3 bases from V and 9 from J; bases not matched to a gene: 5. CDR1 and CDR2 (germline): MRHNA, SNTAGT. This CDR3 reads CASSESSGGSEQFF. The CDR3 region has the DNA TGTGCCAGCAGTGAGTCTAGCGGGGGCTCTGAGCAGTTCTTC.

There are a few counts of this clone. V usage is TRBV5-5 and J usage is TRBJ2-2, with 9 bases that match TRBD2. V lost 0 bases to trimming and J lost 4 bases; unmatched junction nucleotides: 1. The CDR3 is 15 amino acids. From germline, CDR1 is SGHKS and CDR2 YYEKEE (reference sequence). Here the CDR3 reads CASSLASGVTGELFF. The CDR3 region has the DNA TGTGCCAGCAGCTTGGCTAGCGGGGTCACCGGGGAGCTGTTTTTT.

This chain connects TRBV19 to TRBJ2-3; TRBD2 matches 8 bases. Trimming removed 10 bases from V and 2 bases from J; junction bases left unmatched: 11. The CDR3 totals 15 residues. The germline V gene encodes CDR1 LNHDA and CDR2 SQIVND (reference sequence). The CDR3 loop is CATSRPGGPTDTQYF. CDR3 in DNA: TGTGCCACCAGCCGTCCGGGGGGGCCCACAGATACGCAGTATTTT. The variable domain in full, completed from reference TRBV19 and TRBJ2-3, reads DGGITQSPKYLFRKEGQNVTLSCEQNLNHDAMYWYRQDPGQGLRLIYYSQIVNDFQKGDIAEGYSVSREKKESFPLTVTSAQKNPTAFYLCATSRPGGPTDTQYFGPGTRLTVL.